What follows describes a single TCR beta chain. The target antigen is unknown. At the Johns Hopkins FTIC core, DNA taken from cultured CD4+ T cells was sequenced by way of the Oncomine TCR Beta short-read assay. Via MiXCR, TCRdb re-called the PCR reads, giving one row per CDR3 protein. The profile shows approximately 9,600 distinct CDR3 sequences, roughly 49% of them singletons. The sample originates from a study of vaccination and CD4 T cells after COVID-19. Whole-study context: Some control cultures received a CEFX pool, which served as the positive control. Others received an HIV-1 Nef pool or no peptide.

Looked up from germline, CDR1 is MNHEY and CDR2 is SVGEGT. J lost 7 bases, V lost 4 bases, and 2 bases had no gene match. The CDR3 covers 14 residues. Treatment in this sample: roughly ten-day PBMC culture with coronavirus spike peptide pools or control peptides (ViraFEST assay). One should note that the unexposed donor's CD4+ T cells were collected before the COVID-19 pandemic (2011-2018). In the ViraFEST assay, peptide-pool expansion preceded TCR sequencing of expanded clonotypes. Study observations and caveats: The median SARS-CoV-2-reactive clonotype number increased from around 20 to 38, without statistical significance.

The TCR was taken from a human donor in good health. The material sequenced was CD4+ T cells from blood, cultured in vitro. The rearrangement uses TRBV6-2 or TRBV6-3 and TRBJ1-6; 9 bases are a match to TRBD1. The CDR3 region has the DNA TGTGCCAGCAGTTCGGGACAGGGCAATTCACCCCTCCACTTT. Translating gives CASSSGQGNSPLHF.